The 10 T cell receptor beta chains listed next were all sequenced from one sample in a study of CD8 T cells in ankylosing spondylitis. Each CDR3 protein is one row after TCRdb ran MiXCR on the 5' RACE reads. Altogether under 200,000 distinct CDR3 sequences are present, over 10% being singletons, with the ten largest covering approximately 10%. Sequencing used blood, either unsorted or a sorted T cell fraction (not recorded which). The receptors stem from a female donor with ankylosing spondylitis or in good health (not recorded which).

As to this clonotype: Possible read error: a much larger clone is one base away. The chain has TRBV7-2 and TRBJ2-4, with D perhaps given as TRBD1 or TRBD2 (5 bases each). Per germline, CDR1 SGHTA and CDR2 FQGNSA. The CDR3 is 13 residues long. As DNA, the CDR3 is TGTGCCAGCAGCACGCCGGGGCGAAACGTTCAGTACTTC. Residues: CASSTPGRNVQYF.

This clonotype was picked up a small number of times. This chain connects TRBV7-2 to TRBJ2-2, with D uncertain. Germline lookup yields CDR1 SGHTA and CDR2 FQGNSA. The CDR3 is 13 residues long. V lost 2 bases, J lost 7 bases, and 8 bases lay in between. The chain's CDR3 is CASSLMGNGELFF. The CDR3 DNA sequence: TGTGCCAGCAGCTTAATGGGAAACGGGGAGCTGTTTTTT.

In the case of this clonotype: Since a much larger clone is just one base distant, this may be a read error. This sequence joins TRBV28 and TRBJ1-5; D gene unclear. The DNA end is a closer match to TRBJ2-3, so the J assignment may be wrong. Germline V CDR1 and CDR2: MDHEN, SYDVKM. This CDR3 is built from 14 residues. This chain's CDR3 is CASSLSGRAQPQYF. In nucleotides, the CDR3 is TGTGCCAGCAGTTTATCGGGTCGTGCTCAGCCCCAGTATTTT.

This clonotype was counted many times. The chain carries TRBV7-8 and TRBJ1-6, with D possibly TRBD1 on 6 matching bases. V lost 0 bases, J lost 1 base, and 10 bases lay in between. Germline V lookup: CDR1 SGHVS, CDR2 FQNEAQ. CDR3 length equals 17 residues. The CDR3 DNA follows: TGTGCCAGCAGCTTAGCGCAGGGGAAATCCTATAATTCACCCCTCCACTTT. It codes for CASSLAQGKSYNSPLHF.

This clonotype came up many times. This chain uses TRBV20-1 with TRBJ2-7, with D unresolved. V dropped 5 bases and J dropped 6 bases, with 17 bases sitting between them. The germline gives CDR1 DFQATT, CDR2 SNEGSKA (reference sequence). The CDR3 runs to 13 residues. The chain's CDR3 is CSALSPLGFEQYF. In DNA form, the CDR3 reads TGCAGTGCTCTTAGTCCCCTTGGGTTCGAGCAGTACTTC.

The J gene is TRBJ2-1, the V gene TRBV5-1, with TRBD1 identical over 7 bases. This CDR3 has 16 amino acids. Trimming removed 4 bases from V and 2 bases from J; junction bases left unmatched: 9. Germline V gene data show CDR1 as SGHRS and CDR2 as YFSETQ. The CDR3 spells CASSPGQVKTYNEQFF. CDR3 nucleotide sequence: TGCGCCAGCAGCCCAGGACAGGTGAAGACCTACAATGAGCAGTTCTTC.

The chain is built from TRBV18 and TRBJ2-1, with 7 positions matching TRBD2. J lost 7 bases, V lost 3 bases, and 3 bases had no gene match. The length of the CDR3 is 13 residues. The germline gives CDR1 KGHSH, CDR2 LQKENI. The CDR3, as DNA: TGTGCCAGCTCACCCCTGGGGGGGAATGAGCAGTTCTTC. Amino acids: CASSPLGGNEQFF.

This clonotype was counted between two and nine times. CDR3 residues: CASSQPGLNSYEQYF. In DNA, the CDR3 is TGTGCCAGCAGTCAGCCGGGACTGAACTCCTACGAGCAGTACTTC. This chain connects TRBV28 to TRBJ2-7; D might be TRBD2 (6 bases). V lost 5 bases and J 0 bases, leaving 14 bases between the germline ends. The CDR3 sequence is 15 residues long. Germline V lookup: CDR1 MDHEN, CDR2 SYDVKM.

This clonotype was detected only a few times. The rearrangement uses TRBV7-9 and TRBJ2-7; no clear D. V lost 5 bases to trimming and J lost 3 bases, with 11 bases between them. Germline V lookup: CDR1 SEHNR, CDR2 FQNEAQ (reference sequence). The CDR3 spans 13 residues. The CDR3 nucleotides are TGTGCCAGCAGCCTGCATCAGGTCTACGAGCAGTACTTC. Protein sequence: CASSLHQVYEQYF.

This clonotype has at least ten counts. V is TRBV7-6 and J is TRBJ2-7; D is uncertain. The V end was cut by 1 base, the J end by 2 bases, with 12 bases between. The CDR3 runs to 15 residues. Germline V lookup: CDR1 SGHVS, CDR2 FNYEAQ. The DNA of the CDR3 is TGTGCCAGCAGCTTAGTGACGTCCGAGGCCTACGAGCAGTACTTC. It specifies CASSLVTSEAYEQYF. The full variable domain, in which reference TRBV7-6 and TRBJ2-7 provide the parts outside the CDR3, is GAGVSQSPRYKVTKRGQDVALRCDPISGHVSLYWYRQALGQGPEFLTYFNYEAQQDKSGLPNDRFSAERPEGSISTLTIQRTEQRDSAMYRCASSLVTSEAYEQYFGPGTRLTVT.